This note documents a single TCR beta chain sequence. V was trimmed by 2 bases and J by 5 bases, leaving 10 bases between them. The CDR3 consists of 13 residues. CDR1 SGHDT and CDR2 YYEEEE come from the germline V gene. This specimen comes from a study of OX40 agonist ivuxolimab in advanced cancers. Systemic immunosuppression or a history of autoimmune disease excluded patients. The timepoints at which blood was sampled were baseline, cycle 4 day 1, and cycle 7 day 1. Sequenced by immunoSEQ multiplex PCR; TCRdb stores in-frame clones only, minus some. The sample lists around 100,000 clones, around 87% occurring once.

The chain uses TRBV5-6 and TRBJ1-2, with a weak D call TRBD1 (5 bases). Sequences were derived from CD4+ or CD8+ T cells sorted from blood, sampled in a trial of the OX40 agonist ivuxolimab. This receptor was identified in an adult with an advanced solid tumor such as melanoma, head and neck, liver or kidney cancer. This CDR3 is CASSFPGSYGYTF. In DNA form, the CDR3 reads TGTGCCAGCAGCTTCCCAGGGTCGTATGGCTACACCTTC.